This paragraph covers one T cell receptor (beta chain) sequence. The entry originates in a study of blood T cell repertoires in COVID-19. Study-wide context: Nucleic acid was either cDNA or gDNA, and it came from T cells, B-cell-depleted T cells, or PBMCs.

Original analysis: Estimated nucleated cell counts came from reference gene primer amplification. The method was immunoSEQ multiplex PCR; TCRdb's version includes in-frame clones alone and lacks a portion of them. That table is the source of V, J and clone size, and D and trimming were worked out from the DNA. The data show about 140,000 clones, less than 80% seen once. From germline, CDR1 is SEHNR and CDR2 FQNEAQ (reference sequence). V was trimmed by 3 bases and J by 6 bases, leaving 20 bases between them. There are 16 residues in the CDR3. The receptor's source is a woman of 80 years or more with active or convalescent COVID-19. The sequenced material came from peripheral blood. The chain links TRBV7-9 to TRBJ1-2; D unresolved. CDR3 DNA: TGTGCCAGCAGCTTCGGTGATCGGCAGCGCCTGGATGGCTACACCTTC. Translated, it gives CASSFGDRQRLDGYTF. The full variable domain, its missing parts supplied by reference TRBV7-9 and TRBJ1-2, is DTGVSQNPRHKITKRGQNVTFRCDPISEHNRLYWYRQTLGQGPEFLTYFQNEAQLEKSRLLSDRFSAERPKGSFSTLEIQRTEQGDSAMYLCASSFGDRQRLDGYTFGSGTRLTVV.